This T cell receptor (beta chain) comes out of a study of shared clonotypes between healthy human individuals. As for this clone: Its antigen is undetermined.

The method was immunoSEQ multiplex PCR; TCRdb's version includes in-frame clones alone and lacks a portion of them. The sample carries over 700,000 clones, roughly two thirds recorded once. Study conclusions and caveats: Some clonotypes were shared by all four sorted-subset donors, while others were not shared. The non-shared ones had lower generation probabilities than the shared ones. At large depth, rarefaction still showed sorted-subset sequencing to be incomplete. The study sampled only blood, and tissue repertoires likely differ.

The CDR3 spans 18 residues. The germline gives CDR1 SNHLY, CDR2 FYNNEI. J lost 7 bases, V lost 2 bases, and 16 bases had no gene match. Sequencing was carried out using memory CD4+ T cells sorted from blood. As to subset: CD45RA-negative fraction. This chain joins TRBV2 and TRBJ2-1, with 8 bases lining up with TRBD2. The TCR sequence derives from a woman younger than 45 in good health. DNA of the CDR3: TGTGCCAGCAGTGAACGTTTTACCCGGGAGGGCCGTGGGAATGAGCAGTTCTTC. Encoded protein: CASSERFTREGRGNEQFF.